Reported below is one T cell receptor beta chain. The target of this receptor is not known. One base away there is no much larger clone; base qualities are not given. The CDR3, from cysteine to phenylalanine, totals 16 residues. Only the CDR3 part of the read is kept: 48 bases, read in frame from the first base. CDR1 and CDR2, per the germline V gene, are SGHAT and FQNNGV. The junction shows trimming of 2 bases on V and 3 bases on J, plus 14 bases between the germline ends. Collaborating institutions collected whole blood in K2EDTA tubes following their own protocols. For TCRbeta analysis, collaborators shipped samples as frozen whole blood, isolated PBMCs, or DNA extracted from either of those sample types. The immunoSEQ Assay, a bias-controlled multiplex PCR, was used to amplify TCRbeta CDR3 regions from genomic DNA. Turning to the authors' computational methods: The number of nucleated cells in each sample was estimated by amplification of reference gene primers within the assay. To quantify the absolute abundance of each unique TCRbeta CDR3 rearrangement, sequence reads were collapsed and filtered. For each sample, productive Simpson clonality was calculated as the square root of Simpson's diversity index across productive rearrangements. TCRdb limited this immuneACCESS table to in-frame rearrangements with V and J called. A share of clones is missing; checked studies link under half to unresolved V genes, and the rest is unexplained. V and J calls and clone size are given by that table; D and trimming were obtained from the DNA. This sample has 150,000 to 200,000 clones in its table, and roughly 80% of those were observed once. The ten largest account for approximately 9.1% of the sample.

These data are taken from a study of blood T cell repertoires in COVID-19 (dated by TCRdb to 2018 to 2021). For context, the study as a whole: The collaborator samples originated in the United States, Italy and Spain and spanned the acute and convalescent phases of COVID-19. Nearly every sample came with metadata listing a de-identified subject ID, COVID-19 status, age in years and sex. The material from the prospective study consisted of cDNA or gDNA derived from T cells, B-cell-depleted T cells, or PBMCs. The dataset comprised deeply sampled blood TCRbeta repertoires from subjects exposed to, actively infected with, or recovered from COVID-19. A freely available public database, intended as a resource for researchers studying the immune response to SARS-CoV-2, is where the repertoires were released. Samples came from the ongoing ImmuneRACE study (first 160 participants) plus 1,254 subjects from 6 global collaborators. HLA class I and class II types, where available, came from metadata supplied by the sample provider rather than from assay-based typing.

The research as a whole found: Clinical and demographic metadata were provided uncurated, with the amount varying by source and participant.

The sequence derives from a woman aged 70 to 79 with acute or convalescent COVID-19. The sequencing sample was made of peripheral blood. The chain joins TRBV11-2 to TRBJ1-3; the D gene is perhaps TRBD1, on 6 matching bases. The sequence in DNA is TGTGCCAGCAGCTTACAGGGGAACATTCGTGGAAACACCATATATTTT. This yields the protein CASSLQGNIRGNTIYF.